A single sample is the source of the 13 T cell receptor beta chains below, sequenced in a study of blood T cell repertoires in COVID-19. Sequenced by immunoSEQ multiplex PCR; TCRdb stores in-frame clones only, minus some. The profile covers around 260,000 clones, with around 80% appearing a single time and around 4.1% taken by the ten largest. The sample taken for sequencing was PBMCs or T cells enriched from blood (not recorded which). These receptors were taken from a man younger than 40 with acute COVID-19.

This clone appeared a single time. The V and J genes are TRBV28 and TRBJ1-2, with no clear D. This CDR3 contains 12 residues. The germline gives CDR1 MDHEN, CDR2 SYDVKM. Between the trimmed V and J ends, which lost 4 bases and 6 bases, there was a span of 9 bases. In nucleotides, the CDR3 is TGTGCCAGCAGTTCCGGGGTTAATGGCTACACCTTC. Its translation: CASSSGVNGYTF.

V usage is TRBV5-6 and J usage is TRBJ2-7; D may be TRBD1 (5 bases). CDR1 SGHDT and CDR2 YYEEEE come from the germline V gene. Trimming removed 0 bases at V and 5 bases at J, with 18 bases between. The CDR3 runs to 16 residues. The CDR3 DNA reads TGTGCCAGCAGCTTGGGGGGCAGGAAGGTTTTCCACGAGCAGTACGTC. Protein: CASSLGGRKVFHEQYV.

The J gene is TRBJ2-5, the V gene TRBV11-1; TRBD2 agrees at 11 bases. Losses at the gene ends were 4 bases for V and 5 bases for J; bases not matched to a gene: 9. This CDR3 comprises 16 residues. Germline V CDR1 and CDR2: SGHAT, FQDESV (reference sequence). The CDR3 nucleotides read TGTGCCAGCAGCTCTGAGGCAGGACTAGCGGGTGAGACCCAGTACTTC. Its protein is CASSSEAGLAGETQYF.

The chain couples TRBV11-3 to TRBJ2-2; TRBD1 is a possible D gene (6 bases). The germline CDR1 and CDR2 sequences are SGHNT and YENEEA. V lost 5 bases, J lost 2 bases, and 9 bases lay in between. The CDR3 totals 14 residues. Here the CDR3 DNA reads TGTGCCAGCAGCCCCAGGGGAAACACCGGGGAGCTGTTTTTT. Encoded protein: CASSPRGNTGELFF.

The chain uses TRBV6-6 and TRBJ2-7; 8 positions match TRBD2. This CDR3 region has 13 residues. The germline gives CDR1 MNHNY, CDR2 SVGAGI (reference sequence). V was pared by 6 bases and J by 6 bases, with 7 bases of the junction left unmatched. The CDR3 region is CASSKSGRGEQYV. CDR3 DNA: TGTGCCAGCAGCAAGAGCGGGAGAGGCGAGCAGTACGTC.

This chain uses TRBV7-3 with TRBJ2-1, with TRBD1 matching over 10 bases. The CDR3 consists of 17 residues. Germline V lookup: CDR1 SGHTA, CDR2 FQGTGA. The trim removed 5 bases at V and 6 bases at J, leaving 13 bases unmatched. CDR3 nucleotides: TGTGCCAGCAGCCCGAGTCGAAGGACAGGGGGTTTCAATGAGCAGTTCTTC. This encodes CASSPSRRTGGFNEQFF.

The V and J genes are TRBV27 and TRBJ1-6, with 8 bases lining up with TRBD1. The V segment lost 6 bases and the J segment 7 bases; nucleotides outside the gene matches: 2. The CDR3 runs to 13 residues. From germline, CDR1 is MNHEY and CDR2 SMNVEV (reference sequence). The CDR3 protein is CASRDRANSPLHF. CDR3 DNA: TGTGCCAGCAGGGACAGGGCGAATTCACCCCTCCACTTT.

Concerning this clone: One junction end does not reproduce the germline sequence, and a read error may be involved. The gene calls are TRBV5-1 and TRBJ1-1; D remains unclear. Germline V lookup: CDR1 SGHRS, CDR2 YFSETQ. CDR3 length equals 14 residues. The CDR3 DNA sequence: TGTGCCAGCAGCTTGGCCAGCGAAGAAACAGAAGCTTTCTTT. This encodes CASSLASEETEAFF.

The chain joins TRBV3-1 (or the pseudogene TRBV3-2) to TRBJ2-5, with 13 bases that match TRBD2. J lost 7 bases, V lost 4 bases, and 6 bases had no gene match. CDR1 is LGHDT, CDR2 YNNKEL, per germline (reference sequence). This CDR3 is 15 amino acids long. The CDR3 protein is CASSLGTSGVGTQYF. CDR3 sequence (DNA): TGTGCCAGCAGCCTAGGGACTAGCGGGGTAGGGACCCAGTACTTC.

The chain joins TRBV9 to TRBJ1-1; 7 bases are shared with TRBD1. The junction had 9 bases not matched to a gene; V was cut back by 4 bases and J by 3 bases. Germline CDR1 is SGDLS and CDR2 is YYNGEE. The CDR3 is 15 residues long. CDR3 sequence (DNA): TGTGCCAGCAGCTTCAGAGGGGGCCTTGACACTGAAGCTTTCTTT. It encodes CASSFRGGLDTEAFF.

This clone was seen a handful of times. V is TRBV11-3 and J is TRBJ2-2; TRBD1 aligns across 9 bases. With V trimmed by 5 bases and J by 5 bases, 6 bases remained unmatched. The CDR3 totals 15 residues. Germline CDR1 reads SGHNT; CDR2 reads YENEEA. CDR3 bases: TGTGCCAGCAGCCGAGCGACAGGGGGAACCGGGGAGCTGTTTTTT. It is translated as CASSRATGGTGELFF.

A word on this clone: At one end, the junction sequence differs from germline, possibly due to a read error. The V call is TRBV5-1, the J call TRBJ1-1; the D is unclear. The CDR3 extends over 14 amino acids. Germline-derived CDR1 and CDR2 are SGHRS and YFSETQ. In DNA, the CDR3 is TGTGCCAGCAGCCTTGGGCCAGGAAGCACTGAAGCTTTCTTT. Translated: CASSLGPGSTEAFF.

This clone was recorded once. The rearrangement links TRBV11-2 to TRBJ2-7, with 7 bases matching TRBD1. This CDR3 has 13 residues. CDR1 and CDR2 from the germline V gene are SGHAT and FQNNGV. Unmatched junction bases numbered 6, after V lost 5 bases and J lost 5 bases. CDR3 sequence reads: CASSPGTDNEQYV. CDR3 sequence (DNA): TGTGCCAGCAGCCCGGGGACAGACAACGAGCAGTACGTC.